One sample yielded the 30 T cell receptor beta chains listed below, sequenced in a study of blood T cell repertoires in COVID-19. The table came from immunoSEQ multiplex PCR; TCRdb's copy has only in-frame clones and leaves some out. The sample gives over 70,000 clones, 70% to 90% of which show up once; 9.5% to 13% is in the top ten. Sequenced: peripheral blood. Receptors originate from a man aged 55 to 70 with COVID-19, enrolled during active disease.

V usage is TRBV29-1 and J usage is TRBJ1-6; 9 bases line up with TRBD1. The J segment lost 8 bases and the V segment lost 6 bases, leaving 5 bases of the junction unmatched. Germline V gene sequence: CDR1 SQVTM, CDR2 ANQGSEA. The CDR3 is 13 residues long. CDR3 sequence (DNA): TGCAGCGTCTCGGACAGGGGTGATTCACCCCTCCACTTT. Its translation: CSVSDRGDSPLHF.

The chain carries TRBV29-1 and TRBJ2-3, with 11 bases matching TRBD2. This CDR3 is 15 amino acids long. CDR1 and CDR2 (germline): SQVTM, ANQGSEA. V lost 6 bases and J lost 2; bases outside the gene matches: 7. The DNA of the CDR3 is TGCAGCGTCGCCGGGACTAGCGGATACACAGATACGCAGTATTTT. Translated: CSVAGTSGYTDTQYF.

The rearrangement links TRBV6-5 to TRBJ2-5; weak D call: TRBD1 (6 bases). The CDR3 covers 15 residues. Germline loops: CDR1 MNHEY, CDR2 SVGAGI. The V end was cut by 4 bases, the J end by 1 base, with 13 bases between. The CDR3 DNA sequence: TGTGCCAGCAGTTCCACGGACAGCTTCCAAGAGACCCAGTACTTC. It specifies CASSSTDSFQETQYF.

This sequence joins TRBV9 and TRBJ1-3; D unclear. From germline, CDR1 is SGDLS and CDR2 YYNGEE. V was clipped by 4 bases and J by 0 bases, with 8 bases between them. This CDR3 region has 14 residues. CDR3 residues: CASSPSGSGNTIYF. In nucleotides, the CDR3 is TGTGCCAGCAGCCCTAGCGGCTCTGGAAACACCATATATTTT. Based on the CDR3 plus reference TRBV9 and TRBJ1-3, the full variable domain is DSGVTQTPKHLITATGQRVTLRCSPRSGDLSVYWYQQSLDQGLQFLIQYYNGEERAKGNILERFSAQQFPDLHSELNLSSLELGDSALYFCASSPSGSGNTIYFGEGSWLTVV.

CDR3 region: CASSPNRETGSGYTF. The DNA of the CDR3 is TGTGCCAGCAGTCCTAACAGGGAAACGGGTAGTGGCTACACCTTC. The J gene is TRBJ1-2, the V gene TRBV27, with TRBD1 as a possible D gene (6 bases). This CDR3 region has 15 residues. V was shortened by 5 bases and J by 7 bases, with 20 bases between the two germline ends. Germline V lookup: CDR1 MNHEY, CDR2 SMNVEV (reference sequence).

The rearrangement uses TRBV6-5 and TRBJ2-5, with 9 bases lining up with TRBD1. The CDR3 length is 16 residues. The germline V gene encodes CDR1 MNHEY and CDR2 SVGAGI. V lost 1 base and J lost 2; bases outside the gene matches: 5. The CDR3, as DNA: TGTGCCAGCAGTTACTTGAAGGGACAGGGACAAGAGACCCAGTACTTC. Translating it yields CASSYLKGQGQETQYF.

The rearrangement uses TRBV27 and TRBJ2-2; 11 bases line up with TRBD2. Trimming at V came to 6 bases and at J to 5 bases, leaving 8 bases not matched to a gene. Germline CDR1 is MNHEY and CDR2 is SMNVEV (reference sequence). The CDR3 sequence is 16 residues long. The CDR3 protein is CASSPTTSGKTGELFF. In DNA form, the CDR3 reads TGTGCCAGCAGCCCGACGACTAGCGGGAAAACCGGGGAGCTGTTTTTT.

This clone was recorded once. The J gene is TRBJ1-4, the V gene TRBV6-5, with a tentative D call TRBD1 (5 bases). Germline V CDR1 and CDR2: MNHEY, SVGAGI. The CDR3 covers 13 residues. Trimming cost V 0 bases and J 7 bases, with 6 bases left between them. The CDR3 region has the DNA TGTGCCAGCAGTTACTCGGGGGGTGAAAAACTGTTTTTT. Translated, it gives CASSYSGGEKLFF.

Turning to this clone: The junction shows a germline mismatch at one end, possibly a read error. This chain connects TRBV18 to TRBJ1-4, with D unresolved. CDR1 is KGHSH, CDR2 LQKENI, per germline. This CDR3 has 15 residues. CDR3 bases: TGTGCCAGCTCATCACCCTCACAGTATAATGAAAAACTGTTTTTT. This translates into CASSSPSQYNEKLFF.

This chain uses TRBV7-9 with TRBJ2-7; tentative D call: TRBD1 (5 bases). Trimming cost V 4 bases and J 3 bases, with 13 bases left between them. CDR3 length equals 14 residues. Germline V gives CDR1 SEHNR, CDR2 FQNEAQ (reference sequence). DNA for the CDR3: TGTGCCAGCAGCTCCTCCAACGGACACTACGAGCAGTACTTC. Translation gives CASSSSNGHYEQYF. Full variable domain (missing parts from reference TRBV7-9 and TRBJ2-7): DTGVSQNPRHKITKRGQNVTFRCDPISEHNRLYWYRQTLGQGPEFLTYFQNEAQLEKSRLLSDRFSAERPKGSFSTLEIQRTEQGDSAMYLCASSSSNGHYEQYFGPGTRLTVT.

The CDR3 loop is CASSSADRAGETQYF. For the CDR3, the DNA is TGTGCCAGCAGCTCGGCGGACAGGGCTGGAGAGACCCAGTACTTC. The chain employs TRBV5-5 and TRBJ2-5; 8 bases line up with TRBD1. Per germline, CDR1 SGHKS and CDR2 YYEKEE (reference sequence). CDR3 length: 15 residues. V gave up 3 bases and J gave up 4 bases; unmatched junction bases: 8. Filled out from reference TRBV5-5 and TRBJ2-5, the complete variable domain reads DAGVTQSPTHLIKTRGQQVTLRCSPISGHKSVSWYQQVLGQGPQFIFQYYEKEERGRGNFPDRFSARQFPNYSSELNVNALLLGDSALYLCASSSADRAGETQYFGPGTRLLVL.

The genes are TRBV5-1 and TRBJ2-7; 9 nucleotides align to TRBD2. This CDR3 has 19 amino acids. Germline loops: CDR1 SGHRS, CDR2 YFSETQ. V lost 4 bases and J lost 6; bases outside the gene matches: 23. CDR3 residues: CASSPRLAGFSSDFREQYF. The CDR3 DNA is TGCGCCAGCAGCCCCAGGCTAGCGGGATTCTCAAGCGATTTCCGCGAGCAGTACTTC.

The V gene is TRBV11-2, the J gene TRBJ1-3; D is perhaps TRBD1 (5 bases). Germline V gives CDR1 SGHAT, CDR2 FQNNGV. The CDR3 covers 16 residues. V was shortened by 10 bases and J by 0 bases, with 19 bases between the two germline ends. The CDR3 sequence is CAINGRAEDSGNTIYF. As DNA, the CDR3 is TGTGCCATTAACGGCAGGGCCGAAGACTCTGGAAACACCATATATTTT.

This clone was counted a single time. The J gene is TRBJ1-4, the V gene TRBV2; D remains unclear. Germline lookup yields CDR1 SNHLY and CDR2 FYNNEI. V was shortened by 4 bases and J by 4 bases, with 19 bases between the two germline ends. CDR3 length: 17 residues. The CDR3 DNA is TGTGCCAGCAGTGTAGAGTGGGTTGGCGGCAGTAATGAAAAACTGTTTTTT. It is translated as CASSVEWVGGSNEKLFF.

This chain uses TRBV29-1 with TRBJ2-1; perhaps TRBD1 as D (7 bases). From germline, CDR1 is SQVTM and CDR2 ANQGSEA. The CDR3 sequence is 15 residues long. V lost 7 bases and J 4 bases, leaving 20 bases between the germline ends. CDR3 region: CSAQEEGQPYNEQFF. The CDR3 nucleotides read TGCAGCGCCCAAGAGGAGGGACAGCCATACAATGAGCAGTTCTTC.

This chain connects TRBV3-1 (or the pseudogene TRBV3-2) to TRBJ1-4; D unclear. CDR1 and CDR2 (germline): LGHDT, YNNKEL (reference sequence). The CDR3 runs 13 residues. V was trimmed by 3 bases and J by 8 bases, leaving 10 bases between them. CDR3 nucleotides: TGTGCCAGCAGCCAGGCCATCGGGGAAAAACTGTTTTTT. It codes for CASSQAIGEKLFF.

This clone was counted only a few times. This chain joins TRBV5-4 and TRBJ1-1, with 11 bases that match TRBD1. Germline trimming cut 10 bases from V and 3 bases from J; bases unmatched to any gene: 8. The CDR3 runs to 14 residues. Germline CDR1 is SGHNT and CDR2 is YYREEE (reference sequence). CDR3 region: CAGRGQGADTEAFF. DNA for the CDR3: TGTGCCGGGCGTGGACAGGGGGCGGACACTGAAGCTTTCTTT.

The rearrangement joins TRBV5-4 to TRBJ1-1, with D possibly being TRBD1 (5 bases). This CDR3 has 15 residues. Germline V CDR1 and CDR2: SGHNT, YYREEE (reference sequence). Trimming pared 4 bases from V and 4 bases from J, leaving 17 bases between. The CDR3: CASSTRTRSITEAFF. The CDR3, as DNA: TGTGCCAGCAGCACCCGGACAAGGAGTATCACTGAAGCTTTCTTT.

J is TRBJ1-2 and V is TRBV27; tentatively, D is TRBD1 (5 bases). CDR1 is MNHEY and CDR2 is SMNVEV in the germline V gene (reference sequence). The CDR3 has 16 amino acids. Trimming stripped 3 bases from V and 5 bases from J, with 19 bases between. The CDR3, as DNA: TGTGCCAGCAGTTTGGGAGGCCGGGGGGTGGTTTATGGCTACACCTTC. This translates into CASSLGGRGVVYGYTF.

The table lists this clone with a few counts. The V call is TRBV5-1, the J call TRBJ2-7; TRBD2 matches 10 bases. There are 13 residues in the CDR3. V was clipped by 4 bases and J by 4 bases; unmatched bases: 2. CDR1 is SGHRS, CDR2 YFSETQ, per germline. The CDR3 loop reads CASSAGLAYEQYF. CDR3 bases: TGCGCCAGCAGCGCGGGACTAGCGTACGAGCAGTACTTC.

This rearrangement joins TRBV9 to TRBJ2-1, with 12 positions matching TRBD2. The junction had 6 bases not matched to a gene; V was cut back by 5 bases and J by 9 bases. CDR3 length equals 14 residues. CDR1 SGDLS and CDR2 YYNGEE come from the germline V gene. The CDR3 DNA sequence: TGTGCCAGCAGTCTAGCGGGAGGGAACGGTGAGCAGTTCTTC. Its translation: CASSLAGGNGEQFF.

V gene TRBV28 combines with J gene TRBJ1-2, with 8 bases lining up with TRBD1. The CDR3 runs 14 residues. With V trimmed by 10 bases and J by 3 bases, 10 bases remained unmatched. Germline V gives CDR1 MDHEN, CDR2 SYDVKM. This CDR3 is CATPSRGQDYGYTF. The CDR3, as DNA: TGTGCCACGCCGAGCAGGGGGCAAGACTATGGCTACACCTTC.

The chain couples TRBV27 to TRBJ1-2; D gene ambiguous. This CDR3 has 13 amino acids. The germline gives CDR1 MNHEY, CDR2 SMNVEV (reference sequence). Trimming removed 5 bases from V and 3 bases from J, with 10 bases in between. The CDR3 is CASSLDGDYGYTF. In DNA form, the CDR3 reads TGTGCCAGCAGTCTCGACGGAGACTATGGCTACACCTTC.

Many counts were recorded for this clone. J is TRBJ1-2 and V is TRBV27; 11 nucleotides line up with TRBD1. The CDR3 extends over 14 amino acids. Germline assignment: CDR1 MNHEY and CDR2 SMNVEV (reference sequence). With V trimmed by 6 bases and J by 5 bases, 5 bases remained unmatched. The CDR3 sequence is CASRYGTGGYGYTF. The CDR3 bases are TGTGCCAGCAGGTACGGGACAGGGGGATATGGCTACACCTTC.

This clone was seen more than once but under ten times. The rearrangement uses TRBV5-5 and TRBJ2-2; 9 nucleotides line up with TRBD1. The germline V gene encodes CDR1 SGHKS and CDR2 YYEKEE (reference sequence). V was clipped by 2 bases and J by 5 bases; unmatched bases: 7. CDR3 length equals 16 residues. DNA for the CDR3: TGTGCCAGCAGCTTCCCGGGACAGGGATTTACCGGGGAGCTGTTTTTT. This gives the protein CASSFPGQGFTGELFF.

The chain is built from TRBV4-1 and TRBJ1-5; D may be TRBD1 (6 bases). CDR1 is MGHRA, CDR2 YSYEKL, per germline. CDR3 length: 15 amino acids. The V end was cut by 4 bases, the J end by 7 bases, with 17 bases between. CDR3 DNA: TGCGCCAGCAGCCCCGCTTGGACAGTTCAACAGCCCCAGCATTTT. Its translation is CASSPAWTVQQPQHF.

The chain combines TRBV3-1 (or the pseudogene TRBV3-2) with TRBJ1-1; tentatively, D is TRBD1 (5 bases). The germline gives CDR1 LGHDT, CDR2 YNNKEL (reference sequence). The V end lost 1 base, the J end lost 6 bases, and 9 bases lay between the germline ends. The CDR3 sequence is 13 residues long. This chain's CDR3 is CASSQGRGAEAFF. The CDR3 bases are TGTGCCAGCAGCCAAGGGCGGGGCGCTGAAGCTTTCTTT.

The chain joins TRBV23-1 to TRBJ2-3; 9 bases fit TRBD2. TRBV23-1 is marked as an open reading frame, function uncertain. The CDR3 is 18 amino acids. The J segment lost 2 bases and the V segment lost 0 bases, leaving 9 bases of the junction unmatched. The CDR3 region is CASSQSVLAGIDTDTQYF. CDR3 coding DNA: TGCGCCAGCAGTCAATCGGTGCTAGCGGGGATTGACACAGATACGCAGTATTTT.

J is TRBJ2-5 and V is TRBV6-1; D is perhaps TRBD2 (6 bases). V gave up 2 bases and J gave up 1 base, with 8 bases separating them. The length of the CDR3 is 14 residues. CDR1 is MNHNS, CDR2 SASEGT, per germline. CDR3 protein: CASSEWGVQETQYF. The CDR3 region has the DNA TGTGCCAGCAGTGAATGGGGGGTCCAAGAGACCCAGTACTTC.

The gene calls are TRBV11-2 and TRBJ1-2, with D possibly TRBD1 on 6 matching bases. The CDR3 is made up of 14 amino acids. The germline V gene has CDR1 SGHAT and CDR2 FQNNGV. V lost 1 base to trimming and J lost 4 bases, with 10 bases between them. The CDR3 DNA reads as TGTGCCAGCAGCTTAGCAGGGGCCCTCTATGGCTACACCTTC. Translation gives CASSLAGALYGYTF.